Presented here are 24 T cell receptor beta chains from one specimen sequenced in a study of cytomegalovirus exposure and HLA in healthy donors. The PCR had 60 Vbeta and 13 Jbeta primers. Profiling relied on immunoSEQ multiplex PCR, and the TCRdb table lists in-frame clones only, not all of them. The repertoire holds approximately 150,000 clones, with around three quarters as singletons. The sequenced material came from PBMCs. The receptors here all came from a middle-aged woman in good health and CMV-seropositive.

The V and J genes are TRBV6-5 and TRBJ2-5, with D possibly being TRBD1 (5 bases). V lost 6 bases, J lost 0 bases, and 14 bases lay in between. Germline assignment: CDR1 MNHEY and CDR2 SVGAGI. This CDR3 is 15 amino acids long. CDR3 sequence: CASSRQGNHQETQYF. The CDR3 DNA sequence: TGTGCCAGCAGCCGTCAGGGTAACCACCAAGAGACCCAGTACTTC.

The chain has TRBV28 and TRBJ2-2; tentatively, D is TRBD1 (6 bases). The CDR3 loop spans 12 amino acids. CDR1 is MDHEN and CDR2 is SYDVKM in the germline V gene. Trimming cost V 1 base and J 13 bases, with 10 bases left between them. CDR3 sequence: CASSLFGQRLFF. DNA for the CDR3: TGTGCCAGCAGTTTATTTGGACAGCGGCTGTTTTTT.

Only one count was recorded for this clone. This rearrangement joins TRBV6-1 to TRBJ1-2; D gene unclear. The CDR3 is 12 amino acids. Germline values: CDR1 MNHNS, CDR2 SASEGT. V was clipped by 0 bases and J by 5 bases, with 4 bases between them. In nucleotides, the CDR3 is TGTGCCAGCAGTGAAGCACGGTATGGCTACACCTTC. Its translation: CASSEARYGYTF.

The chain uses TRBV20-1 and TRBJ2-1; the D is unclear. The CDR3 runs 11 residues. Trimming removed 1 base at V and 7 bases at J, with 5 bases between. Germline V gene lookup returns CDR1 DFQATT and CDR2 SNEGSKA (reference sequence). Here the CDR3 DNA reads TGCAGTGCTAGAGGGCTGAATGAGCAGTTCTTC. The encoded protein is CSARGLNEQFF.

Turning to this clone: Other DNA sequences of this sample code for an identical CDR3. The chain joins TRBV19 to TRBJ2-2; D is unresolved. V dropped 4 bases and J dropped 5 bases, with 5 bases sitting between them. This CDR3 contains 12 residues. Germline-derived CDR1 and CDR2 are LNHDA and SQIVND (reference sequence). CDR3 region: CASSTLTGELFF. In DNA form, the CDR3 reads TGTGCCAGTAGTACCCTGACCGGGGAGCTGTTTTTT.

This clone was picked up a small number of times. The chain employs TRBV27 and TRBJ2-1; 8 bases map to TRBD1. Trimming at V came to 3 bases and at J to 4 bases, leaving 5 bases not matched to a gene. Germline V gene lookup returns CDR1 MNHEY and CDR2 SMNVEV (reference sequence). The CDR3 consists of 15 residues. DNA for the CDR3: TGTGCCAGCAGTTTCCAGGGGGCAGGATACAATGAGCAGTTCTTC. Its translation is CASSFQGAGYNEQFF.

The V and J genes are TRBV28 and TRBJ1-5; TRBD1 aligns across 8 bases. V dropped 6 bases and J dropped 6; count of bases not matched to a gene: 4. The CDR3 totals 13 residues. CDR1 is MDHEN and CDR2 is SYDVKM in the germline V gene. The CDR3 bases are TGTGCCAGCAGCTACAGGGGGGGTCAGCCCCAGCATTTT. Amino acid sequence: CASSYRGGQPQHF. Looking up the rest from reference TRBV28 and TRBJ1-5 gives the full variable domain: DVKVTQSSRYLVKRTGEKVFLECVQDMDHENMFWYRQDPGLGLRLIYFSYDVKMKEKGDIPEGYSVSREKKERFSLILESASTNQTSMYLCASSYRGGQPQHFGDGTRLSIL.

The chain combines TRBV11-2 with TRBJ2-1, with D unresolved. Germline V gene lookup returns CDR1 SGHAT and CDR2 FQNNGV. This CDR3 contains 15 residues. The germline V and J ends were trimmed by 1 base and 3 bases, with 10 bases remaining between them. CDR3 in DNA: TGTGCCAGCAGCTTAGGATCTAGAGACTACAATGAGCAGTTCTTC. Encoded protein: CASSLGSRDYNEQFF. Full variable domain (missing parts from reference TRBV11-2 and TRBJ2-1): EAGVAQSPRYKIIEKRQSVAFWCNPISGHATLYWYQQILGQGPKLLIQFQNNGVVDDSQLPKDRFSAERLKGVDSTLKIQPAKLEDSAVYLCASSLGSRDYNEQFFGPGTRLTVL.

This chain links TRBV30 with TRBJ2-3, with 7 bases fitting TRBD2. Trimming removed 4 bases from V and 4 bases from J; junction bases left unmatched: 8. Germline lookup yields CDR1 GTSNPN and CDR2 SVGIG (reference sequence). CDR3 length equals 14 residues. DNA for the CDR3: TGTGCCTGGACCTACGGGAGCGGGGCAGATACGCAGTATTTT. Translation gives CAWTYGSGADTQYF.

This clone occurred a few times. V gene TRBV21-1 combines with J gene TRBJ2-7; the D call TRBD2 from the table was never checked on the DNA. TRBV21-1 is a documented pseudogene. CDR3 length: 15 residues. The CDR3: CASSKFGPPRYEQYF. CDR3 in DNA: TGTGCCAGCAGCAAATTTGGCCCTCCGCGGTACGAGCAGTACTTC.

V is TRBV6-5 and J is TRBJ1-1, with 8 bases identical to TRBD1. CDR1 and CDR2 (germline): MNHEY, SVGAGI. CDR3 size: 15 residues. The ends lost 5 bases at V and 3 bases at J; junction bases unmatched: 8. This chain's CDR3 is CASSNRGGGDTEAFF. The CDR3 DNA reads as TGTGCCAGCAGTAACAGGGGGGGCGGGGACACTGAAGCTTTCTTT.

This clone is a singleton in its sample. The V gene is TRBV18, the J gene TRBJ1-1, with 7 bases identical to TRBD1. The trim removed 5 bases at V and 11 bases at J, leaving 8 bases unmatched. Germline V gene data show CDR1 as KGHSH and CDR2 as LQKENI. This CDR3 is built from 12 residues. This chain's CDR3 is CASSDLQGLAFF. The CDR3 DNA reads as TGTGCCAGCTCAGACTTACAGGGGCTGGCTTTCTTT.

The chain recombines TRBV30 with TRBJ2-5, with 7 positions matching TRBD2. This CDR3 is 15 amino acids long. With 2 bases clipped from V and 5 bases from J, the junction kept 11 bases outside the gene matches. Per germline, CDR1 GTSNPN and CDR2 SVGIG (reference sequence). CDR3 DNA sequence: TGTGCCTGGAGTTATCAGCGGGAAGGTACTGAGACCCAGTACTTC. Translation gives CAWSYQREGTETQYF.

This CDR3 is CASTTGSSYNEQFF. The CDR3 nucleotides are TGTGCCAGTACAACAGGTAGCTCCTACAATGAGCAGTTCTTC. The chain recombines TRBV19 with TRBJ2-1; D perhaps matches TRBD1 (5 bases). Germline V gene data show CDR1 as LNHDA and CDR2 as SQIVND (reference sequence). The CDR3 extends over 14 amino acids. The V and J ends lost 7 bases and 0 bases respectively, with 10 bases between them.

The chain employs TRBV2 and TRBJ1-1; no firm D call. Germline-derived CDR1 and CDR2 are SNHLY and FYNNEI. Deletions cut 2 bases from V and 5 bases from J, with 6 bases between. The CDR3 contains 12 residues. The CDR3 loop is CASSESGTEAFF. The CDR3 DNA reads TGTGCCAGCAGTGAATCCGGGACTGAAGCTTTCTTT.

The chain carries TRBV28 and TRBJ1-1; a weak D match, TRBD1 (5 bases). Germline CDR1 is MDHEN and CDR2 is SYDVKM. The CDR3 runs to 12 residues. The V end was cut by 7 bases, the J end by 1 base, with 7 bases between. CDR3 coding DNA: TGTGCCAGCATCGGACAGAACACTGAAGCTTTCTTT. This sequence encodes CASIGQNTEAFF.

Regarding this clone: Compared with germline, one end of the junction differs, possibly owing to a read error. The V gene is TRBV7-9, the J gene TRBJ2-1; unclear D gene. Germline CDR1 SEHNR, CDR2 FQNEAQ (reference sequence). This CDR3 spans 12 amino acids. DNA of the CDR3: TGTTCCAGCAACCCACTTAAGAATGAGCAGTTCTTC. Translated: CSSNPLKNEQFF.

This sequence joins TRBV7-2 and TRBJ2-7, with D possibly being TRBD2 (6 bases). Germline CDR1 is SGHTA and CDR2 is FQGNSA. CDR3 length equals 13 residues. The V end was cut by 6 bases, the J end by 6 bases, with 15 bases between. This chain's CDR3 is CASRSGGRGEQYF. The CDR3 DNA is TGTGCCAGCAGATCTGGTGGGCGGGGCGAGCAGTACTTC. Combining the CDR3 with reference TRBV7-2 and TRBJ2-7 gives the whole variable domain GAGVSQSPSNKVTEKGKDVELRCDPISGHTALYWYRQSLGQGLEFLIYFQGNSAPDKSGLPSDRFSAERTGGSVSTLTIQRTQQEDSAVYLCASRSGGRGEQYFGPGTRLTVT.

CDR3: CASSPEGAGSEQYF. The CDR3 region has the DNA TGTGCCAGCAGCCCCGAGGGGGCGGGGTCCGAGCAGTACTTC. V and J are TRBV9 and TRBJ2-7; TRBD1 is a possible D gene (7 bases). This CDR3 is built from 14 residues. Trimming cost V 4 bases and J 6 bases, with 17 bases left between them. The germline V gene has CDR1 SGDLS and CDR2 YYNGEE.

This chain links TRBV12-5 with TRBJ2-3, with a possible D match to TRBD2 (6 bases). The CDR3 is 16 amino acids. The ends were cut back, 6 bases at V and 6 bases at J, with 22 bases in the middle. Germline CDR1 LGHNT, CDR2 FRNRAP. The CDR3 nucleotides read TGTGCTAGTGGCCCCCCCCGAGGTACCAGCGGGGATACGCAGTATTTT. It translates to CASGPPRGTSGDTQYF.

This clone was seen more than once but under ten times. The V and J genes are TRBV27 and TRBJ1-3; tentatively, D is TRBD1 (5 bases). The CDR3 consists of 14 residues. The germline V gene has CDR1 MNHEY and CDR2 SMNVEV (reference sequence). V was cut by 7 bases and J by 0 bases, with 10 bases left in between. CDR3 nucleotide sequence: TGTGCCAGCATGAGACAGTACTCTGGAAACACCATATATTTT. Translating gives CASMRQYSGNTIYF.

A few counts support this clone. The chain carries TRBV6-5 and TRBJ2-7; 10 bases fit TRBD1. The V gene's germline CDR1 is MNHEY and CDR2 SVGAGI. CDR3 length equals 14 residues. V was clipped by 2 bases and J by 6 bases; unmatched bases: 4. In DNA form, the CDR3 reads TGTGCCAGCAGTTACCGTGACAGGGGGCCCGAGCAGTACTTC. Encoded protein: CASSYRDRGPEQYF.

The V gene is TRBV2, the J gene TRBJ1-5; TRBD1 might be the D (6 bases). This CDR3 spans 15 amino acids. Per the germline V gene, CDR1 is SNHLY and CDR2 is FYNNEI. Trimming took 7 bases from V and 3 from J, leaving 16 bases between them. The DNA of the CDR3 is TGTGCCAGCAAGGGGGAGTACAGGGACAATCAGCCCCAGCATTTT. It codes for CASKGEYRDNQPQHF.

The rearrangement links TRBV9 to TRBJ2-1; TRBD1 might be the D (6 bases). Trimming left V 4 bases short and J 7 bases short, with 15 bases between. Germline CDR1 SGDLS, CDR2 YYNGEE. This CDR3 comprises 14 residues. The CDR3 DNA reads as TGTGCCAGCAGCCCGGTTGGGGGCGGGAATGAGCAGTTCTTC. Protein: CASSPVGGGNEQFF.